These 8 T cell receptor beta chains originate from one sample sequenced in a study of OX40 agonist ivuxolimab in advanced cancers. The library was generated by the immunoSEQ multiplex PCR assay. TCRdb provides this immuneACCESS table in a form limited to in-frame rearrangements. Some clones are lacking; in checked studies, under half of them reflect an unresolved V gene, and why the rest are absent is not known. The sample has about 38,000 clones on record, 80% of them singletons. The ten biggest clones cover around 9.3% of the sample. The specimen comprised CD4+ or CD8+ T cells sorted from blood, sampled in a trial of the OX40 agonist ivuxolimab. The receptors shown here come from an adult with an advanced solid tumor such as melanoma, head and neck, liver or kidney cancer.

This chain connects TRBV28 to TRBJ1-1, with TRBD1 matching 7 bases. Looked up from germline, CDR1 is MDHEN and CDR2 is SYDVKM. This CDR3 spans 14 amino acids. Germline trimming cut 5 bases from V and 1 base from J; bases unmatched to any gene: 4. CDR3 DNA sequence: TGTGCCAGCAGTCGCAGGGGGGCGAACACTGAAGCTTTCTTT. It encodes CASSRRGANTEAFF.

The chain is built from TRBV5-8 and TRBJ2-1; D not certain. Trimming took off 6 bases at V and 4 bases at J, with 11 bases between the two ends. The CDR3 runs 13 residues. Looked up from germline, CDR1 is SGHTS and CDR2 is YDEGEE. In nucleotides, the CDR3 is TGTGCCAGCAAATACGACATTTACAATGAGCAGTTCTTC. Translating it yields CASKYDIYNEQFF.

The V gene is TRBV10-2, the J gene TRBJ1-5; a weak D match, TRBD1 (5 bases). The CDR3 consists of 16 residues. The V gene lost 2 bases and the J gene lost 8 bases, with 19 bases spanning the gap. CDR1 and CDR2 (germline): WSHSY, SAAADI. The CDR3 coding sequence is TGCGCCAGCAGTGAGCCCCGGGACGGGACCGAGGAGCCCCAGCATTTT. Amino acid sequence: CASSEPRDGTEEPQHF.

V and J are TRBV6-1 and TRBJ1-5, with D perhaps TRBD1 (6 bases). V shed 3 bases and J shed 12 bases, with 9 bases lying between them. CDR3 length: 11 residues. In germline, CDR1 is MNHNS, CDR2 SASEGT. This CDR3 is CASSDDRNQHF. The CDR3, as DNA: TGTGCCAGCAGTGACGACAGGAACCAGCATTTT.

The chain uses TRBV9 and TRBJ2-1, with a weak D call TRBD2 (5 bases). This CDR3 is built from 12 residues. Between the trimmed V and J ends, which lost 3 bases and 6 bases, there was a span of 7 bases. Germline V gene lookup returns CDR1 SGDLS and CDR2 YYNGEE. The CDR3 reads CASSGGVNEQFF. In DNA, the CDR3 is TGTGCCAGCAGCGGGGGAGTCAATGAGCAGTTCTTC.

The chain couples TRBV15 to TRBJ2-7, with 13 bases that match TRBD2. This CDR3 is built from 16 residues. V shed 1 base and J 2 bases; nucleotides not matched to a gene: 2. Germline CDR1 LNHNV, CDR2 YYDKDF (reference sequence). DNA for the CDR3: TGTGCCACCAGCAGAGGGACTAGCGGGAGAACCTACGAGCAGTACTTC. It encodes CATSRGTSGRTYEQYF.

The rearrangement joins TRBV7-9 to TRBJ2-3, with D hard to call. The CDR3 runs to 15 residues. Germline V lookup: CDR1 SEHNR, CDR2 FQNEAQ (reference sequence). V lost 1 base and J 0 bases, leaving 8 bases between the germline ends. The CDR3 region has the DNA TGTGCCAGCAGCTTAGGTCTAGGCAGCACAGATACGCAGTATTTT. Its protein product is CASSLGLGSTDTQYF.

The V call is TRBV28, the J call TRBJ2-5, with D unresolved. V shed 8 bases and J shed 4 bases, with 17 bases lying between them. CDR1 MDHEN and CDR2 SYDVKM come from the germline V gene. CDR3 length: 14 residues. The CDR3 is CASAEPNRGETQYF. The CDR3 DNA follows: TGTGCCAGCGCGGAACCTAACCGAGGAGAGACCCAGTACTTC. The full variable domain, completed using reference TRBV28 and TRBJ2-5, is DVKVTQSSRYLVKRTGEKVFLECVQDMDHENMFWYRQDPGLGLRLIYFSYDVKMKEKGDIPEGYSVSREKKERFSLILESASTNQTSMYLCASAEPNRGETQYFGPGTRLLVL.